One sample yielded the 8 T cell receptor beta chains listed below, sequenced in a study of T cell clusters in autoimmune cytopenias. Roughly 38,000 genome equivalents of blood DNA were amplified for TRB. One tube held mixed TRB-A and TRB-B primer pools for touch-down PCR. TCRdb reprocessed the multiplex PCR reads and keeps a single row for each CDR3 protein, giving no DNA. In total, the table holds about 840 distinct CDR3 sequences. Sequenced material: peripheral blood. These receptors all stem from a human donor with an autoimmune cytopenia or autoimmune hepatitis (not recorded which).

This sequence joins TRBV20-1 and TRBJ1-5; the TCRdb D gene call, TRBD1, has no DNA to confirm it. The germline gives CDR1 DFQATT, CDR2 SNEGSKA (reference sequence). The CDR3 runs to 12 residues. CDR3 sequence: CSASPGDQPQHF.

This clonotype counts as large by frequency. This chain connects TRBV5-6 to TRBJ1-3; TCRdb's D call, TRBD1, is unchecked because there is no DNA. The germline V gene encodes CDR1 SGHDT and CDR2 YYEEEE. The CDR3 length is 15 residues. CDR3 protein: CASSLGTGIGNTIYF.

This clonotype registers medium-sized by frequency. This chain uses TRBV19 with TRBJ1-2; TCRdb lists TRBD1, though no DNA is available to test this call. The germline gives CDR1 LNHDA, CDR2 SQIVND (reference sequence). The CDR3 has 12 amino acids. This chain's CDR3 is CASLTGRYGYTF.

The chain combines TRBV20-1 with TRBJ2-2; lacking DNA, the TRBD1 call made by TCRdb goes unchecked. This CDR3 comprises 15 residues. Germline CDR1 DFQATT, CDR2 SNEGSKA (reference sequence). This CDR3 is CSARLEGRNTGELFF.

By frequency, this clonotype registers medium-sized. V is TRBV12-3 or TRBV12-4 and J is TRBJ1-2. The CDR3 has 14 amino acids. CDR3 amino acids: CASSLGSRGTSYTF.

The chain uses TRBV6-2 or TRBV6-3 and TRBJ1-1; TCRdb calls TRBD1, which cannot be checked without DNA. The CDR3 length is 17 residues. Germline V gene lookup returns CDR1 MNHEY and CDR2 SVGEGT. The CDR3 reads CASSYSRKTGRTTEAFF.

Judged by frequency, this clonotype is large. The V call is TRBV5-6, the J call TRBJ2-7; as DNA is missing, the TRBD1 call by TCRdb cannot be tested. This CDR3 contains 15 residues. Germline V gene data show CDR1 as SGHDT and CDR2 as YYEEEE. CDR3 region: CASSFSSGGLYEQYF.

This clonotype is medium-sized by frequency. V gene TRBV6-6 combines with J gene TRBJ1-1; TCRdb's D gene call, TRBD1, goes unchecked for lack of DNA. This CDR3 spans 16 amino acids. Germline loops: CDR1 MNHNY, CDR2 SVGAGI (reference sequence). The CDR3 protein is CASSYSRGGGNTEAFF.